Listed here are 15 T cell receptor beta chains from one sample, sequenced in a study of T cells in Graves' hyperthyroidism and ophthalmopathy. Regions amplified from RNA transcripts were the TCR beta CDR3 regions. A set of HTBI primers served as the primers for a first-round RT-PCR of the TCR CDR3. TCRdb passed the multiplex PCR reads through MiXCR, listing each CDR3 protein once. This table holds 600,000 to 700,000 distinct CDR3 sequences, roughly 14% found once. The source material was blood. The receptors shown here come from a woman in her thirties or forties with Graves' ophthalmopathy.

The table lists this clonotype with a few counts. This chain connects TRBV6-2 or TRBV6-3 to TRBJ2-5; tentative D call: TRBD1 (6 bases). The CDR3 totals 15 residues. Per germline, CDR1 MNHEY and CDR2 SVGEGT. The V and J ends lost 7 bases and 2 bases respectively, with 17 bases between them. CDR3 protein: CASTLGDIGQETQYF. CDR3 nucleotide sequence: TGTGCCAGCACCCTCGGGGACATTGGACAAGAGACCCAGTACTTC.

The sample holds a few counts of this clonotype. The chain recombines TRBV20-1 with TRBJ1-1; D is possibly TRBD1 (5 bases). In germline, CDR1 is DFQATT, CDR2 SNEGSKA (reference sequence). V lost 6 bases to trimming and J lost 4 bases, with 12 bases between them. The CDR3 has 12 amino acids. The DNA for the CDR3 is TGCAGTGCGACCAGGGTCCCCACTGAAGCTTTCTTT. It specifies CSATRVPTEAFF.

V gene TRBV29-1 combines with J gene TRBJ1-2; D uncertain. Germline V gene sequence: CDR1 SQVTM, CDR2 ANQGSEA. This CDR3 comprises 13 residues. V was shortened by 3 bases and J by 6 bases, with 14 bases between the two germline ends. DNA for the CDR3: TGCAGCGTTGACCCGGTAGGGATGGATGGCTACACCTTC. Protein product: CSVDPVGMDGYTF.

The V call is TRBV15, the J call TRBJ2-4; TRBD1 might be the D (6 bases). The length of the CDR3 is 13 residues. V lost 10 bases to trimming and J lost 1 base, with 11 bases between them. CDR1 is LNHNV and CDR2 is YYDKDF in the germline V gene (reference sequence). In DNA form, the CDR3 reads TGTGCCATATCAGGGGAGGCCAAAAACATTCAGTACTTC. Translated: CAISGEAKNIQYF.

This clonotype was picked up many times. The chain has TRBV7-2 and TRBJ2-7, with a weak D call TRBD2 (5 bases). This CDR3 contains 15 residues. V lost 5 bases and J lost 2, with 16 bases in between. Germline-derived CDR1 and CDR2 are SGHTA and FQGNSA. CDR3 bases: TGTGCCAGCAGCCCGGCCGAGGGTCCAACCTACGAGCAGTACTTC. This sequence encodes CASSPAEGPTYEQYF. Using reference TRBV7-2 and TRBJ2-7 for the parts outside the CDR3, the full variable domain is GAGVSQSPSNKVTEKGKDVELRCDPISGHTALYWYRQSLGQGLEFLIYFQGNSAPDKSGLPSDRFSAERTGGSVSTLTIQRTQQEDSAVYLCASSPAEGPTYEQYFGPGTRLTVT.

There are many counts of this clonotype. The V gene is TRBV20-1, the J gene TRBJ2-5; a weak D match, TRBD2 (5 bases). V was clipped by 6 bases and J by 5 bases, with 16 bases between them. CDR1 and CDR2 from the germline V gene are DFQATT and SNEGSKA (reference sequence). The length of the CDR3 is 13 residues. For the CDR3, the DNA is TGCAGTGCCCCCGGAGGAGGTGGCGAGACCCAGTACTTC. As protein: CSAPGGGGETQYF.

This clonotype turned up a few times. The rearrangement joins TRBV7-2 to TRBJ2-1; possibly TRBD1 for D (5 bases). Germline V lookup: CDR1 SGHTA, CDR2 FQGNSA. The CDR3 consists of 18 residues. The V and J ends lost 6 bases and 0 bases respectively, with 21 bases between them. The CDR3 region is CASRPNIGAFSSYNEQFF. The CDR3 bases are TGTGCCAGCAGACCTAATATTGGGGCCTTTAGCTCCTACAATGAGCAGTTCTTC.

This clonotype was seen repeatedly, ten times or more. In DNA form, the CDR3 reads TGTGCCAGCAGCTTAGACCCAGCTTCTGGAAACACCATATATTTT. The encoded protein is CASSLDPASGNTIYF. The rearrangement joins TRBV7-9 to TRBJ1-3; D remains ambiguous. V shed 1 base and J shed 1 base, with 8 bases lying between them. Germline V lookup: CDR1 SEHNR, CDR2 FQNEAQ (reference sequence). The CDR3 has 15 amino acids.

The table lists this clonotype with many counts. The chain is built from TRBV9 and TRBJ1-2; the match to TRBD1 covers 7 bases. After removal of 0 bases from V and 7 bases from J, the junction contained 6 bases not matched to a gene. The CDR3 length is 14 residues. In germline, CDR1 is SGDLS, CDR2 YYNGEE. CDR3 sequence: CASSVAGQVGGYTF. DNA of the CDR3: TGTGCCAGCAGCGTAGCCGGACAGGTGGGTGGCTACACCTTC.

This clonotype appeared many times. The chain carries TRBV15 and TRBJ2-5; D is ambiguous. The CDR3 runs to 15 residues. CDR1 and CDR2 (germline): LNHNV, YYDKDF (reference sequence). V gave up 5 bases and J gave up 4 bases, with 17 bases separating them. For the CDR3, the DNA is TGTGCCACCAGCGTCTCAGCCCAGCCGGGAGAGACCCAGTACTTC. This codes for CATSVSAQPGETQYF.

V usage is TRBV6-1 and J usage is TRBJ1-1; D possibly corresponds to TRBD1 (6 bases). V lost 7 bases, J lost 8 bases, and 11 bases lay in between. The CDR3 extends over 11 amino acids. The germline CDR1 and CDR2 sequences are MNHNS and SASEGT. The CDR3 region is CASTRQAEAFF. The CDR3 coding sequence is TGTGCCAGCACTCGACAGGCCGAAGCTTTCTTT.

This clonotype came up many times. CDR3 protein: CSANRGLAFSYEQYF. For the CDR3, the DNA is TGCAGTGCTAACCGTGGACTAGCGTTCTCCTACGAGCAGTACTTC. The chain combines TRBV20-1 with TRBJ2-7; 9 nucleotides line up with TRBD2. The CDR3 loop spans 15 amino acids. The V segment lost 4 bases and the J segment 0 bases; nucleotides outside the gene matches: 7. Germline V gene data show CDR1 as DFQATT and CDR2 as SNEGSKA (reference sequence).

Many counts were recorded for this clonotype. The V call is TRBV19, the J call TRBJ1-5; D may be TRBD1 (5 bases). The V gene lost 4 bases and the J gene lost 0 bases, with 13 bases spanning the gap. The germline V gene encodes CDR1 LNHDA and CDR2 SQIVND (reference sequence). This CDR3 comprises 16 residues. CDR3 loop: CASSTTGTLSNQPQHF. CDR3 DNA: TGTGCCAGTAGTACCACCGGGACCCTTAGCAATCAGCCCCAGCATTTT.

About this clonotype itself: Possible read error: a much larger clone is one base away. The CDR3 sequence: CASSYRGQGDTGDLFF. The CDR3 coding sequence is TGTGCCAGCAGTTACAGGGGACAGGGGGACACCGGGGATCTGTTTTTT. The genes are TRBV28 and TRBJ2-2; 11 bases are a match to TRBD1. Germline CDR1 and CDR2: MDHEN and SYDVKM. CDR3 length: 16 amino acids. The full variable domain, rest sourced from reference TRBV28 and TRBJ2-2, is DVKVTQSSRYLVKRTGEKVFLECVQDMDHENMFWYRQDPGLGLRLIYFSYDVKMKEKGDIPEGYSVSREKKERFSLILESASTNQTSMYLCASSYRGQGDTGDLFFGEGSRLTVL.

J is TRBJ1-1 and V is TRBV12-3 or TRBV12-4; D gene uncertain. The CDR3 covers 13 residues. The ends were cut back, 4 bases at V and 1 base at J, with 7 bases in the middle. CDR3 coding DNA: TGTGCCAGCAGTTGGCTAGGGAACACTGAAGCTTTCTTT. Residues: CASSWLGNTEAFF.